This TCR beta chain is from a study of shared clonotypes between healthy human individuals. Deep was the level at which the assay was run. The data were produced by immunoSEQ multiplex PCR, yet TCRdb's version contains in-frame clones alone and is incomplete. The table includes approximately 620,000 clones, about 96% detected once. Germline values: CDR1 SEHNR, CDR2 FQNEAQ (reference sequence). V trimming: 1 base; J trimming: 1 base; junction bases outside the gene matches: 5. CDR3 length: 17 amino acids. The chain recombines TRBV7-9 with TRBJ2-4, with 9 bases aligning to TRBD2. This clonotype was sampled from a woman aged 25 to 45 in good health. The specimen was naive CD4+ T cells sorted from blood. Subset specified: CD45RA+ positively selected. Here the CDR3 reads CASSLGGLADAKNIQYF. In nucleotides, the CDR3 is TGTGCCAGCAGCTTAGGGGGACTAGCAGATGCCAAAAACATTCAGTACTTC.